This T cell receptor beta chain stems from a study of T cell responses to AZD1222 COVID-19 vaccine. CDR3 length: 16 amino acids. Germline V lookup: CDR1 LNHDA, CDR2 SQIVND (reference sequence). V lost 5 bases and J lost 5, with 19 bases in between. The assay was immunoSEQ multiplex PCR, and TCRdb's table has in-frame clones only and misses some. The sample comprises 100,000 to 150,000 clones, around nine tenths of which are singletons, and just over 7% rests with the top ten. This clonotype was obtained from an adult in good health. Sequenced material: peripheral blood, taken on day 0 of AZD1222 vaccination. V and J are TRBV19 and TRBJ1-5; the D gene is possibly TRBD1 (6 bases). The CDR3 nucleotides are TGTGCCAGTAGTCCGCGGACCCGAGGGGGGGATCAGCCCCAGCATTTT. Its translation: CASSPRTRGGDQPQHF. The variable domain in full, completed from reference TRBV19 and TRBJ1-5, reads DGGITQSPKYLFRKEGQNVTLSCEQNLNHDAMYWYRQDPGQGLRLIYYSQIVNDFQKGDIAEGYSVSREKKESFPLTVTSAQKNPTAFYLCASSPRTRGGDQPQHFGDGTRLSIL.